These 21 T cell receptor beta chains were sequenced from one sample in a study of blood T cell repertoires in COVID-19. Here immunoSEQ multiplex PCR was the method, and the copy in TCRdb shows in-frame clones only, minus some. This sample carries some 58,000 clones, approximately 86% of them seen once, and the ten largest clones take more than 0.95%. Sequencing was carried out using peripheral blood. Every receptor here comes from a man between 35 and 55 years old with acute or convalescent COVID-19.

V and J are TRBV7-3 and TRBJ1-1; no clear D. Trimming left V 5 bases short and J 5 bases short, with 15 bases between. Looked up from germline, CDR1 is SGHTA and CDR2 is FQGTGA. The CDR3 is 14 amino acids. CDR3 bases: TGTGCCAGCAGCCCGGAAGGGCGGGAAACTGAAGCTTTCTTT. Amino acids: CASSPEGRETEAFF.

V is TRBV5-1 and J is TRBJ2-7; no clear D. The CDR3 has 11 amino acids. Germline V CDR1 and CDR2: SGHRS, YFSETQ. Trimming took 2 bases from V and 3 from J, leaving 3 bases between them. In nucleotides, the CDR3 is TGCGCCAGCAGCTTCAACTACGAGCAGTACTTC. The encoded protein is CASSFNYEQYF.

The chain recombines TRBV5-1 with TRBJ1-1; TRBD1 matches at 8 bases. J lost 7 bases, V lost 7 bases, and 12 bases had no gene match. The CDR3 is made up of 14 amino acids. CDR1 and CDR2 (germline): SGHRS, YFSETQ. The DNA for the CDR3 is TGCGCCAGCTCTAACGGGGACAGGACGTTTGAAGCTTTCTTT. Translated, it gives CASSNGDRTFEAFF. Filled out from reference TRBV5-1 and TRBJ1-1, the complete variable domain reads KAGVTQTPRYLIKTRGQQVTLSCSPISGHRSVSWYQQTPGQGLQFLFEYFSETQRNKGNFPGRFSGRQFSNSRSEMNVSTLELGDSALYLCASSNGDRTFEAFFGQGTRLTVV.

The J gene is TRBJ2-3, the V gene TRBV11-2; 10 bases line up with TRBD2. Germline assignment: CDR1 SGHAT and CDR2 FQNNGV. Trimming cost V 7 bases and J 2 bases; bases outside gene matches: 18. The CDR3 covers 19 residues. The chain's CDR3 is CASTVTLAGGPANTDTQYF. For the CDR3, the DNA is TGTGCCAGCACCGTCACATTAGCGGGGGGCCCCGCGAACACAGATACGCAGTATTTT.

V gene TRBV11-2 combines with J gene TRBJ1-5; D remains unclear. CDR3 length: 13 residues. The germline CDR1 and CDR2 sequences are SGHAT and FQNNGV. Trimming stripped 2 bases from V and 4 bases from J, with 6 bases between. Written as DNA, the CDR3 is TGTGCCAGCAGCTTAATGCGGAATCAGCCCCAGCATTTT. This encodes CASSLMRNQPQHF.

The rearrangement uses TRBV29-1 and TRBJ2-1, with D possibly being TRBD1 (6 bases). Germline CDR1 reads SQVTM; CDR2 reads ANQGSEA. The V end lost 1 base, the J end lost 8 bases, and 12 bases lay between the germline ends. The CDR3 consists of 13 residues. The CDR3 reads CSVEGQVNDEQFF. DNA of the CDR3: TGCAGCGTTGAAGGACAGGTGAACGATGAGCAGTTCTTC.

This chain joins TRBV7-2 and TRBJ2-1; possible D gene TRBD2, 5 bases. Germline-derived CDR1 and CDR2 are SGHTA and FQGNSA. Deletions cut 0 bases from V and 1 base from J, with 7 bases between. The length of the CDR3 is 15 residues. CDR3 sequence: CASSLAPGSYNEQFF. The CDR3 bases are TGTGCCAGCAGCTTAGCGCCGGGGTCCTACAATGAGCAGTTCTTC.

V is TRBV6-5 and J is TRBJ1-2, with 7 bases fitting TRBD1. Germline V gene data show CDR1 as MNHEY and CDR2 as SVGAGI. The junction had 11 bases not matched to a gene; V was cut back by 8 bases and J by 5 bases. The CDR3 length is 14 residues. CDR3 sequence: CASGTSGQLYGYTF. CDR3 sequence (DNA): TGTGCCAGCGGTACATCGGGACAGCTATATGGCTACACCTTC.

V gene TRBV12-3 or TRBV12-4 combines with J gene TRBJ1-2; D unclear. Deletions cut 4 bases from V and 4 bases from J, with 10 bases between. CDR3 size: 13 residues. In nucleotides, the CDR3 is TGTGCCAGCAGTTCAGGTTCCGGCTATGGCTACACCTTC. This codes for CASSSGSGYGYTF.

This chain uses TRBV11-2 with TRBJ1-2; 7 positions agree with TRBD1. Germline CDR1 reads SGHAT; CDR2 reads FQNNGV. With 1 base clipped from V and 1 base from J, the junction kept 3 bases outside the gene matches. The CDR3 totals 15 residues. Here the CDR3 reads CASSLGRDSNYGYTF. Written as DNA, the CDR3 is TGTGCCAGCAGCTTAGGCCGGGACAGTAACTATGGCTACACCTTC.

This chain connects TRBV5-1 to TRBJ1-6; perhaps TRBD1 as D (6 bases). With 0 bases removed from V and 7 bases from J, the gap between germline ends came to 14 bases. The CDR3 totals 16 residues. Germline-derived CDR1 and CDR2 are SGHRS and YFSETQ. The CDR3 DNA follows: TGCGCCAGCAGCTTGGTGGCAGGGGTAAGGAATTCACCCCTCCACTTT. Its protein is CASSLVAGVRNSPLHF. The full variable domain, completed using reference TRBV5-1 and TRBJ1-6, is KAGVTQTPRYLIKTRGQQVTLSCSPISGHRSVSWYQQTPGQGLQFLFEYFSETQRNKGNFPGRFSGRQFSNSRSEMNVSTLELGDSALYLCASSLVAGVRNSPLHFGNGTRLTVT.

The V and J genes are TRBV7-9 and TRBJ2-1; TRBD2 might be the D (5 bases). The CDR3 runs 11 residues. Trimming removed 4 bases at V and 10 bases at J, with 8 bases between. Germline loops: CDR1 SEHNR, CDR2 FQNEAQ (reference sequence). CDR3 in amino acids: CASSWSGEQFF. As DNA, the CDR3 is TGTGCCAGCAGCTGGTCGGGGGAGCAGTTCTTC.

For the CDR3, the DNA is TGTGCCAGTGGGGACTCTAACACCGGGGAGCTGTTTTTT. It codes for CASGDSNTGELFF. J is TRBJ2-2 and V is TRBV19; maybe TRBD2 (6 bases). The ends were cut back, 8 bases at V and 2 bases at J, with 9 bases in the middle. Germline V CDR1 and CDR2: LNHDA, SQIVND (reference sequence). The CDR3 consists of 13 residues.

The CDR3 DNA reads as TGTGCCAGTAGTAAACCGTCCGGGACAGAGTACACTGAAGCTTTCTTT. Protein product: CASSKPSGTEYTEAFF. The V call is TRBV19, the J call TRBJ1-1; 7 positions match TRBD1. CDR3 size: 16 residues. Looked up from germline, CDR1 is LNHDA and CDR2 is SQIVND (reference sequence). The V and J ends lost 4 bases and 3 bases, in that order; junction bases with no gene match: 11.

This clone was recorded only once. CDR3 loop: CASSIEQGLNYGYTF. CDR3 sequence (DNA): TGTGCCAGTAGTATAGAGCAGGGTCTAAACTATGGCTACACCTTC. The genes are TRBV19 and TRBJ1-2, with a possible D match to TRBD1 (5 bases). The germline CDR1 and CDR2 sequences are LNHDA and SQIVND (reference sequence). CDR3 size: 15 residues. The V end was cut by 0 bases, the J end by 2 bases, with 10 bases between.

The chain carries TRBV12-5 and TRBJ2-3, with D hard to call. Between the trimmed V and J ends, which lost 3 bases and 4 bases, there was a span of 8 bases. CDR1 LGHNT and CDR2 FRNRAP come from the germline V gene. The CDR3 consists of 13 residues. This CDR3 is CASGFSNADTQYF. The CDR3, as DNA: TGTGCTAGTGGTTTTTCAAATGCAGATACGCAGTATTTT.

This chain links TRBV21-1 with TRBJ1-5. TRBV21-1 is assigned pseudogene status. The CDR3 covers 16 residues. For the CDR3, the DNA is TGTGCCCCGTTTAGGGGGAGGGAAGGGCAGGATCAGCCCCAGCATTTT. The encoded protein is CAPFRGREGQDQPQHF.

The V call is TRBV7-3, the J call TRBJ2-5, with a tentative D call TRBD2 (6 bases). This CDR3 has 13 amino acids. Germline loops: CDR1 SGHTA, CDR2 FQGTGA. The germline V and J ends were trimmed by 5 bases and 4 bases, with 11 bases remaining between them. The CDR3 DNA reads as TGTGCCAGCAGCCGGGGGTCGCGAGAGACCCAGTACTTC. It is translated as CASSRGSRETQYF.

The chain links TRBV6-5 to TRBJ2-7; the D is unclear. The V gene's germline CDR1 is MNHEY and CDR2 SVGAGI. The CDR3 extends over 13 amino acids. The V end lost 6 bases, the J end lost 3 bases, and 12 bases lay between the germline ends. Here the CDR3 DNA reads TGTGCCAGCAGGATGTACCTAGACTACGAGCAGTACTTC. This encodes CASRMYLDYEQYF.

The chain carries TRBV3-1 (or the pseudogene TRBV3-2) and TRBJ1-2; D gene ambiguous. The length of the CDR3 is 12 residues. In germline, CDR1 is LGHDT, CDR2 YNNKEL (reference sequence). Trimming stripped 4 bases from V and 8 bases from J, with 11 bases between. The chain's CDR3 is CASSPRGIGYTF. CDR3 in DNA: TGTGCCAGCAGCCCTCGGGGAATCGGCTACACCTTC.

The chain combines TRBV3-1 (or the pseudogene TRBV3-2) with TRBJ2-5; perhaps TRBD2 as D (5 bases). The V end was cut by 0 bases, the J end by 6 bases, with 5 bases between. Germline V gives CDR1 LGHDT, CDR2 YNNKEL (reference sequence). This CDR3 comprises 12 residues. CDR3 bases: TGTGCCAGCAGCCAAGACGGGAAGACCCAGTACTTC. As protein: CASSQDGKTQYF.